The T cell receptor beta chain described here comes from a study of blood T cells in healthy people across ages. Then a second PCR, running about 6 to 11 cycles, was carried out with a sample-barcoded 5' primer and a J-beta primer mix. TCRdb processed the 5' RACE reads anew with MiXCR; each CDR3 protein has one entry. The sample consists of around 1,000,000 distinct CDR3 sequences, 20% to 25% of them appearing once. CDR3 length: 14 amino acids. The V and J ends lost 6 bases and 7 bases, in that order; junction bases with no gene match: 11. Germline V gene lookup returns CDR1 MNHEY and CDR2 SVGAGI. Separately, the same data were catalogued under a study of T cells of mothers and their children.

The receptor comes from a girl aged 2-10 years in good health. This chain joins TRBV6-5 and TRBJ1-1; 7 nucleotides line up with TRBD1. The sample taken for sequencing was blood. The DNA of the CDR3 is TGTGCCAGCAGCCCCTTGACAGGGAAAATTGAAGCTTTCTTT. Translation: CASSPLTGKIEAFF.